Following are 3 T cell receptor beta chains from one sample sequenced in a study of radiation and T cells in renal cell carcinoma. Clones were read by immunoSEQ multiplex PCR, and TCRdb kept only the in-frame ones, dropping some. The table lists 70,000 to 90,000 clones, around 86% of them singletons. Described time point: blood 2 weeks post-SBRT. Regarding treatment: 15 Gy SBRT to primary tumor, nephrectomy 4 weeks later. The starting material was blood, obtained from a patient whose treatment included radiotherapy and nephrectomy. The receptor source for this set is a woman between 50 and 59 years old with renal cell carcinoma.

V is TRBV6-6 and J is TRBJ1-6, with 9 bases lining up with TRBD1. Looked up from germline, CDR1 is MNHNY and CDR2 is SVGAGI (reference sequence). Trimming cost V 6 bases and J 8 bases; bases outside gene matches: 5. CDR3 length equals 14 residues. The chain's CDR3 is CASSSDRGDSPLHF. The CDR3 DNA is TGTGCCAGCAGCTCGGACAGGGGTGATTCACCCCTCCACTTT.

The chain employs TRBV19 and TRBJ1-1; D gene uncertain. The germline V and J ends were trimmed by 0 bases and 2 bases, with 13 bases remaining between them. The CDR3 runs to 16 residues. In germline, CDR1 is LNHDA, CDR2 SQIVND (reference sequence). CDR3 sequence reads: CASSIDLGRINTEAFF. CDR3 nucleotides: TGTGCCAGTAGTATAGATCTAGGACGGATTAACACTGAAGCTTTCTTT.

The V gene is TRBV29-1, the J gene TRBJ1-2; tentative D call: TRBD1 (5 bases). Trimming cost V 8 bases and J 4 bases, with 14 bases left between them. The CDR3 covers 12 residues. Germline assignment: CDR1 SQVTM and CDR2 ANQGSEA. Here the CDR3 reads CSTPGQVYGYTF. The CDR3, as DNA: TGCAGCACCCCGGGGCAGGTCTATGGCTACACCTTC.